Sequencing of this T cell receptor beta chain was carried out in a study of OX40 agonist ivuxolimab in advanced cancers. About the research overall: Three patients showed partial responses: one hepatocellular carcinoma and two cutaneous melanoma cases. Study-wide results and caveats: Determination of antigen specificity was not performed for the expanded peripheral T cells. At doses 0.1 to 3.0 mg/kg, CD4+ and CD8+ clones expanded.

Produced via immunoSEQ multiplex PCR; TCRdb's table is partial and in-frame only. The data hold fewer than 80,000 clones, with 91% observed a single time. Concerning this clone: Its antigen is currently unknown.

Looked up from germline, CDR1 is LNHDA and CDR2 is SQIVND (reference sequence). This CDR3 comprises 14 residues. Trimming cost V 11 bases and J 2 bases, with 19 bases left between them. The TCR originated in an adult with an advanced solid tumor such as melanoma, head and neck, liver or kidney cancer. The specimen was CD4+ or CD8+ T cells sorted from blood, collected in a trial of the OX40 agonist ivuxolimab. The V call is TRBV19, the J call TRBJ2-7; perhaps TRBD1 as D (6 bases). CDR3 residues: CARPPGTTTYEQYF. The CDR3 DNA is TGTGCCCGACCTCCGGGGACAACTACCTACGAGCAGTACTTC.